Shown below are 8 T cell receptor beta chains from a single sample sequenced in a study of tumor-infiltrating lymphocytes in primary liver carcinoma. A primer matching the constant region was used to make TCR beta cDNA from about 500 ng of total RNA. Amplification in three nested multiplex PCR rounds with slightly modified ARM-PCR gave rise to TCR beta libraries. Two initial PCR rounds of about 11 cycles each paired TRBV1-TRBV30 forward primers with a C-beta reverse primer. TCRdb fed the multiplex PCR reads into MiXCR, producing one record per CDR3 protein. Among 95,000 to 100,000 distinct CDR3 sequences listed, more than 65% were seen once. Investigators took RNA and DNA out together from roughly 18-30 mg of unsorted bulk tissue. Sequencing was performed on liver tumor tissue from sampling region 2. Described subset: tumor region T2, inferior pole. The receptor set was obtained from a woman aged 60-75 years with primary liver carcinoma and hepatitis B virus infection.

This clonotype came up a few times. Sequence at one end of the junction differs from germline and may be a read error. This chain links TRBV5-4 with TRBJ1-2, with 7 bases identical to TRBD1. Germline V lookup: CDR1 SGHNT, CDR2 YYREEE (reference sequence). CDR3 length: 16 residues. CDR3 sequence reads: CASSPTGYVVGYDYTF. The CDR3 DNA reads as TGTGCCAGCAGCCCGACAGGGTATGTCGTGGGCTATGACTACACCTTC. Supplemented by reference TRBV5-4 and TRBJ1-2, the full variable domain reads ETGVTQSPTHLIKTRGQQVTLRCSSQSGHNTVSWYQQALGQGPQFIFQYYREEENGRGNFPPRFSGLQFPNYSSELNVNALELDDSALYLCASSPTGYVVGYDYTFGSGTRLTVV.

As for this clonotype: The junction departs from the called germline gene at one end, perhaps through a read error. This chain connects TRBV29-1 to TRBJ2-1; D assignment may be TRBD1 or TRBD2 (5 bases each). The CDR3 sequence is 14 residues long. The germline gives CDR1 SQVTM, CDR2 ANQGSEA. CDR3 nucleotides: TGCAGTGTTGAGGGCCAGGAAAGGGGCAATGAGCAGTTCTTC. This codes for CSVEGQERGNEQFF.

As regards this clonotype: A much bigger clone sits one base away, suggesting this may be a read error. The V call is TRBV14, the J call TRBJ2-7; possible D gene TRBD1, 6 bases. In germline, CDR1 is SGHDN, CDR2 FVKESK. The CDR3 has 15 amino acids. CDR3 nucleotides: TGTGCCAGCAGCCTAACACCCGGACAGCACTACGGGCAGTACTTC. It specifies CASSLTPGQHYGQYF.

In regard to this clonotype: At one end the junction does not follow the germline gene, possibly because of a read error. This chain uses TRBV11-2 with TRBJ2-7; 8 positions match TRBD1. Germline V CDR1 and CDR2: SGHAT, FQNNGV. The CDR3 runs 13 residues. CDR3 sequence: CASSSGGGFGQHF. The CDR3 nucleotides read TGTGCCAGCAGCTCAGGGGGCGGTTTCGGGCAGCACTTC.

Details on this clonotype: The conserved phenylalanine or tryptophan is not found at the CDR3 terminus, so this likely reflects a read error. The rearrangement uses TRBV11-2 and TRBJ1-1, with D tentatively TRBD1 (5 bases). The V gene lost 8 bases and the J gene lost 3 bases, with 22 bases spanning the gap. The CDR3 contains 16 residues. Germline assignment: CDR1 SGHAT and CDR2 FQNNGV. CDR3 amino acids: CASAVSGGLKDTEAFI. The CDR3 DNA reads TGTGCCAGCGCTGTCTCGGGGGGACTGAAGGACACTGAAGCTTTCATT.

This rearrangement joins TRBV19 to TRBJ1-1, with 7 bases that match TRBD1. The trim removed 4 bases at V and 0 bases at J, leaving 8 bases unmatched. Germline values: CDR1 LNHDA, CDR2 SQIVND (reference sequence). The length of the CDR3 is 16 residues. CDR3 amino acids: CASSKGQSAMNTEAFF. The DNA for the CDR3 is TGTGCCAGTAGTAAGGGACAGAGCGCCATGAACACTGAAGCTTTCTTT.

Of note for this clonotype: This sequence may be a read error, since a much larger clone differs from it by one base. The chain links TRBV19 to TRBJ2-5, with unresolved D. Looked up from germline, CDR1 is LNHDA and CDR2 is SQIVND (reference sequence). Trimming cost V 8 bases and J 1 base, with 14 bases left between them. This CDR3 region has 14 residues. CDR3 sequence (DNA): TGTGCCAGTGATCCCCAGCGTTCCCAAGAGACCCAGTACTTC. Protein sequence: CASDPQRSQETQYF.

Remarks on this clonotype: Compared with germline, one end of the junction differs, possibly owing to a read error. The genes are TRBV12-3 or TRBV12-4 and TRBJ2-2; 8 nucleotides align to TRBD2. The CDR3 spans 16 residues. The DNA for the CDR3 is TGTGCCAGCAGTCCCAACAGCGGGAGACTGGGCGGGGAGCTGCCTTTT. It codes for CASSPNSGRLGGELPF.